What follows are 32 T cell receptor beta chains derived from one specimen sequenced in a study of graft-versus-host responses after intestinal transplantation. Tissue from the graft was processed to free its intraepithelial and lamina propria lymphocytes. The repertoire was sequenced with immunoSEQ multiplex PCR; TCRdb's copy has only in-frame clones and lacks some. The sample has approximately 10,000 clones, over 65% seen once. The sequenced sample was ileum tissue, obtained less than 150 days after intestinal transplantation. The receptors derive from a human patient who received an intestinal transplant, so some T cells may come from the graft donor.

The CDR3 protein is CASSPGGVAFF. The CDR3 DNA reads as TGTGCCAGCAGTCCCGGGGGGGTAGCTTTCTTT. The chain couples TRBV27 to TRBJ1-1; tentative D call: TRBD1 (5 bases). Trimming took 5 bases from V and 10 from J, leaving 11 bases between them. Germline V gene sequence: CDR1 MNHEY, CDR2 SMNVEV (reference sequence). This CDR3 has 11 residues.

This clone was counted only a few times. CDR3 residues: CASSLGLAGPYEQYF. Here the CDR3 DNA reads TGTGCCAGCAGTCTCGGACTAGCGGGGCCCTACGAGCAGTACTTC. This chain uses TRBV28 with TRBJ2-7; 12 positions agree with TRBD2. Trimming cost V 5 bases and J 2 bases; bases outside gene matches: 4. CDR3 length: 15 residues. Germline values: CDR1 MDHEN, CDR2 SYDVKM.

This chain links TRBV29-1 with TRBJ1-1, with D unresolved. V was cut by 6 bases and J by 8 bases, with 19 bases left in between. Germline CDR1 SQVTM, CDR2 ANQGSEA. This CDR3 has 13 amino acids. The CDR3 DNA is TGCAGCGTGGGCTATGCTTTGGGTAGGGAAGCTTTCTTT. Translated, it gives CSVGYALGREAFF.

The chain combines TRBV5-6 with TRBJ2-7, with a tentative D call TRBD1 (7 bases). CDR1 and CDR2 (germline): SGHDT, YYEEEE. This CDR3 comprises 14 residues. V lost 2 bases and J lost 6, with 15 bases in between. CDR3 in amino acids: CASSFGQGGVEQYF. CDR3 nucleotides: TGTGCCAGCAGCTTTGGGCAGGGGGGTGTCGAGCAGTACTTC.

The CDR3 loop is CASRPTRTGGYTF. DNA of the CDR3: TGTGCCAGCAGACCGACACGGACGGGGGGCTACACCTTC. This chain joins TRBV2 and TRBJ1-2; D is unresolved. The CDR3 runs 13 residues. Trimming removed 6 bases at V and 8 bases at J, with 16 bases between. The germline CDR1 and CDR2 sequences are SNHLY and FYNNEI.

The rearrangement links TRBV27 to TRBJ2-2; TRBD2 matches at 7 bases. V trimming: 5 bases; J trimming: 9 bases; junction bases outside the gene matches: 15. CDR3 length equals 16 residues. CDR1 and CDR2 (germline): MNHEY, SMNVEV (reference sequence). The CDR3 coding sequence is TGTGCCAGCAGTGACCGGGTAGCGGGCTCAAGGCGGGAGCTGTTTTTT. It is translated as CASSDRVAGSRRELFF.

This chain joins TRBV6-5 and TRBJ1-2, with TRBD1 identical over 7 bases. The CDR3 loop spans 14 amino acids. V lost 4 bases to trimming and J lost 6 bases; unmatched junction nucleotides: 8. Looked up from germline, CDR1 is MNHEY and CDR2 is SVGAGI. CDR3 sequence: CASSSTGIVHGYTF. DNA of the CDR3: TGTGCCAGCAGTTCGACAGGGATTGTTCATGGCTACACCTTC.

The chain is built from TRBV2 and TRBJ1-5; D call uncertain. This CDR3 is built from 14 residues. V lost 4 bases and J lost 0, with 7 bases in between. Germline CDR1 SNHLY, CDR2 FYNNEI. The CDR3: CASSGGNSNQPQHF. The CDR3 region has the DNA TGTGCCAGCAGTGGAGGGAATAGCAATCAGCCCCAGCATTTT.

The CDR3 sequence is CASSQEPSGRGADTQYF. DNA of the CDR3: TGTGCCAGCAGCCAAGAGCCTAGCGGGAGAGGCGCAGATACGCAGTATTTT. V is TRBV5-4 and J is TRBJ2-3, with 10 bases matching TRBD2. The V gene end was trimmed by 4 bases and the J gene end by 4 bases; junction bases not matched to a gene: 12. The germline V gene encodes CDR1 SGHNT and CDR2 YYREEE (reference sequence). The CDR3 spans 17 residues.

This chain joins TRBV7-9 and TRBJ1-2; D might be TRBD1 (5 bases). The CDR3 is made up of 13 amino acids. In germline, CDR1 is SEHNR, CDR2 FQNEAQ (reference sequence). V was clipped by 6 bases and J by 5 bases, with 13 bases between them. CDR3 DNA sequence: TGTGCCAGCAGTCCTGACAGCACTTATGGCTACACCTTC. Amino acids: CASSPDSTYGYTF.

This clone showed up just a few times. The germline gene is not matched at one end of the junction; a read error may be the cause. This chain links TRBV6-5 with TRBJ2-1; 13 positions match TRBD2. Germline assignment: CDR1 MNHEY and CDR2 SVGAGI. The CDR3 has 16 residues. CDR3 protein: CASSSTSGGSFNEQFF. In DNA form, the CDR3 reads TGTGCCAGCAGTTCGACTAGCGGGGGGTCCTTCAATGAGCAGTTCTTC.

The J gene is TRBJ1-5, the V gene TRBV2; possibly TRBD1 for D (6 bases). The CDR3 is made up of 16 amino acids. Germline CDR1 SNHLY, CDR2 FYNNEI. The germline V and J ends were trimmed by 4 bases and 2 bases, with 15 bases remaining between them. The CDR3 loop reads CASSGDTAFGNQPQHF. For the CDR3, the DNA is TGTGCCAGCAGTGGGGACACGGCCTTCGGCAATCAGCCCCAGCATTTT.

The rearrangement links TRBV7-9 to TRBJ2-1; TRBD2 agrees at 9 bases. The germline gives CDR1 SEHNR, CDR2 FQNEAQ (reference sequence). Trimming cost V 5 bases and J 6 bases; bases outside gene matches: 8. CDR3 length: 15 residues. The CDR3 DNA reads as TGTGCCAGCAGCCCCCGCCTAGCGGGGACCAATGAGCAGTTCTTC. It translates to CASSPRLAGTNEQFF. The full variable domain, in which reference TRBV7-9 and TRBJ2-1 provide the parts outside the CDR3, is DTGVSQNPRHKITKRGQNVTFRCDPISEHNRLYWYRQTLGQGPEFLTYFQNEAQLEKSRLLSDRFSAERPKGSFSTLEIQRTEQGDSAMYLCASSPRLAGTNEQFFGPGTRLTVL.

V gene TRBV28 combines with J gene TRBJ2-7; possible D gene TRBD2, 5 bases. V lost 3 bases and J lost 4, with 16 bases in between. The CDR3 consists of 15 residues. Germline assignment: CDR1 MDHEN and CDR2 SYDVKM. The CDR3 is CASSLRAPQWYEQYF. As DNA, the CDR3 is TGTGCCAGCAGTTTGAGGGCGCCGCAGTGGTACGAGCAGTACTTC.

The chain couples TRBV4-2 to TRBJ1-1, with D perhaps TRBD1 (6 bases). CDR3 length: 18 residues. Between the trimmed V and J ends, which lost 1 base and 1 base, there was a span of 19 bases. Per germline, CDR1 LGHNA and CDR2 YNFKEQ. The CDR3 nucleotides are TGTGCCAGCAGCCAAGTGGGTCGGGCAGGGGAGCAGAACACTGAAGCTTTCTTT. This translates into CASSQVGRAGEQNTEAFF.

The chain links TRBV7-9 to TRBJ2-7; weak D call: TRBD1 (5 bases). The CDR3 sequence is 12 residues long. The germline V gene encodes CDR1 SEHNR and CDR2 FQNEAQ (reference sequence). V dropped 5 bases and J dropped 7 bases, with 12 bases sitting between them. CDR3 DNA: TGTGCCAGCAGCATCAGGGTAGGTGAGCAGTACTTC. This codes for CASSIRVGEQYF.

The chain has TRBV5-1 and TRBJ1-6, with D possibly being TRBD1 (6 bases). V shed 0 bases and J shed 8 bases, with 12 bases lying between them. This CDR3 is 15 amino acids long. CDR1 and CDR2 (germline): SGHRS, YFSETQ. In DNA, the CDR3 is TGCGCCAGCAGCTTGGCCTCTCGACAGGATTCACCCCTCCACTTT. This encodes CASSLASRQDSPLHF.

V gene TRBV6-6 combines with J gene TRBJ1-2; 9 bases agree with TRBD1. The CDR3 consists of 15 residues. CDR1 is MNHNY and CDR2 is SVGAGI in the germline V gene (reference sequence). The trim removed 5 bases at V and 7 bases at J, leaving 11 bases unmatched. CDR3 sequence (DNA): TGTGCCAGCAGTACAGGACAGGGGCCCTCCGGTGGCTACACCTTC. This codes for CASSTGQGPSGGYTF.

This clone was counted a few times. This chain uses TRBV28 with TRBJ2-1; 10 bases are shared with TRBD2. CDR1 MDHEN and CDR2 SYDVKM come from the germline V gene. V lost 5 bases and J lost 15; bases outside the gene matches: 13. This CDR3 contains 14 residues. In nucleotides, the CDR3 is TGTGCCAGCAGTCCCTCTCCTAGCGGGAGCTTTATGTTCTTC. The encoded protein is CASSPSPSGSFMFF.

The chain has TRBV11-3 and TRBJ2-2; 8 nucleotides line up with TRBD2. CDR1 and CDR2 (germline): SGHNT, YENEEA. This CDR3 is built from 15 residues. V lost 5 bases to trimming and J lost 6 bases; unmatched junction nucleotides: 8. CDR3 DNA: TGTGCCAGCAGCCCTTCGGGACTAGAATCCGGGGAGCTGTTTTTT. Translated: CASSPSGLESGELFF.

As regards this clone: Sequence at one end of the junction differs from germline and may be a read error. V usage is TRBV11-2 and J usage is TRBJ2-7; 9 bases line up with TRBD2. The CDR3 spans 14 residues. In germline, CDR1 is SGHAT, CDR2 FQNNGV. The CDR3 nucleotides are TGTGCCAGCAGCTCCCGTAGGGGTAGCGGGAGAGGGACCTTC. As protein: CASSSRRGSGRGTF.

The chain recombines TRBV5-4 with TRBJ1-2; D remains ambiguous. There are 13 residues in the CDR3. Trimming pared 5 bases from V and 7 bases from J, leaving 15 bases between. Germline values: CDR1 SGHNT, CDR2 YYREEE (reference sequence). As DNA, the CDR3 is TGTGCCAGCAGACCAACCGAGGCGGTTGGCTACACCTTC. As protein: CASRPTEAVGYTF.

This clone has a handful of counts. The V and J genes are TRBV4-3 and TRBJ2-1, with 9 positions matching TRBD2. With 0 bases clipped from V and 7 bases from J, the junction kept 10 bases outside the gene matches. Germline values: CDR1 LGHNA, CDR2 YSLEER. The CDR3 length is 17 residues. For the CDR3, the DNA is TGCGCCAGCAGCCAAGAAGGGCTAGCGGGAATAAAGAATGAGCAGTTCTTC. It translates to CASSQEGLAGIKNEQFF.

This clone has just one count. The chain has TRBV7-6 and TRBJ2-2; D is perhaps TRBD1 (5 bases). CDR3 length: 15 amino acids. Germline CDR1 and CDR2: SGHVS and FNYEAQ. V was clipped by 2 bases and J by 0 bases, with 7 bases between them. The DNA of the CDR3 is TGTGCCAGCAGCTTACAGACAGCGAACACCGGGGAGCTGTTTTTT. Its protein is CASSLQTANTGELFF.

The chain uses TRBV15 and TRBJ1-2; 7 nucleotides match TRBD1. With 4 bases clipped from V and 8 bases from J, the junction kept 4 bases outside the gene matches. The V gene's germline CDR1 is LNHNV and CDR2 YYDKDF (reference sequence). The length of the CDR3 is 12 residues. As DNA, the CDR3 is TGTGCCACCAGCAAAGACAGGGCCGGCTACACCTTC. It translates to CATSKDRAGYTF.

This clone was seen just once. This sequence joins TRBV18 and TRBJ1-1, with 8 positions matching TRBD1. J gave up 3 bases and V 6 bases, and 12 bases lay outside the gene matches. This CDR3 region has 16 residues. Germline-derived CDR1 and CDR2 are KGHSH and LQKENI. The chain's CDR3 is CASSLSYRGEDTEAFF. In nucleotides, the CDR3 is TGTGCCAGCTCTCTCAGCTACAGGGGGGAGGACACTGAAGCTTTCTTT.

The J gene is TRBJ1-1, the V gene TRBV6-5, with D unresolved. Per germline, CDR1 MNHEY and CDR2 SVGAGI. The CDR3 is 13 amino acids. Deletions cut 2 bases from V and 7 bases from J, with 11 bases between. The CDR3 DNA sequence: TGTGCCAGCAGTTACGGGCAGATAGATGAAGCTTTCTTT. Its protein is CASSYGQIDEAFF.

This clone occurred once. The V and J genes are TRBV6-1 and TRBJ2-1, with 7 bases matching TRBD2. Trimming removed 8 bases from V and 9 bases from J; junction bases left unmatched: 7. This CDR3 is 12 amino acids long. CDR1 and CDR2 (germline): MNHNS, SASEGT. The CDR3 protein is CASGLVRGEQFF. The CDR3 coding sequence is TGTGCCAGCGGACTAGTGCGGGGTGAGCAGTTCTTC.

The chain has TRBV7-3 and TRBJ2-5; D is undetermined. With 3 bases removed from V and 1 base from J, the gap between germline ends came to 6 bases. CDR1 is SGHTA and CDR2 is FQGTGA in the germline V gene. The CDR3 is 13 residues long. The DNA for the CDR3 is TGTGCCAGCAGCTTTGGCCCCCAAGAGACCCAGTACTTC. Translating gives CASSFGPQETQYF.

CDR3 coding DNA: TGTGCCACCAGCAGGGGACAGTACATGAACACTGAAGCTTTCTTT. It translates to CATSRGQYMNTEAFF. This chain joins TRBV15 and TRBJ1-1, with TRBD1 identical over 7 bases. The CDR3 has 15 residues. From germline, CDR1 is LNHNV and CDR2 YYDKDF (reference sequence). Trimming took 3 bases from V and 0 from J; bases not matched to a gene: 4.

The gene calls are TRBV9 and TRBJ2-7, with TRBD2 matching 10 bases. The CDR3 length is 13 residues. V shed 0 bases and J 6 bases; nucleotides not matched to a gene: 0. The germline gives CDR1 SGDLS, CDR2 YYNGEE. Here the CDR3 DNA reads TGTGCCAGCAGCGTAGCTAGCGGGGGCGAGCAGTACTTC. Its translation: CASSVASGGEQYF.

The chain joins TRBV7-8 to TRBJ2-3; possibly TRBD2 for D (7 bases). V lost 7 bases, J lost 5 bases, and 16 bases lay in between. The CDR3 has 14 residues. Germline loops: CDR1 SGHVS, CDR2 FQNEAQ. The CDR3 region has the DNA TGTGCCAGCAACCGGGGGGCGGTTCTAGATACGCAGTATTTT. This sequence encodes CASNRGAVLDTQYF.